This T cell receptor beta chain appears in the sequencing data of a study of beta chain features in type 1 diabetes. General observations from the study: For patients, the naive, central memory and Treg TCRB repertoires appeared more alike than for healthy donors. Researchers report that Type 1 diabetes patients had moderately but significantly shorter TCRB CDR3s across all four CD4+ subsets. Since sequencing was performed on cDNA, cells with high TCR expression could be over-represented.

Of the isolated RNA, all was reverse transcribed, and so the sequenced material was expressed TCRB transcripts. For naive, central memory and regulatory T cell samples, reads averaged roughly 3.6 million. TCRdb's table, derived via immunoSEQ multiplex PCR, lists solely in-frame clones and lacks some. The sample holds roughly 240,000 clones; around 25% are singletons and the top ten take 0.012%. This clone has only a few counts. The antigen is not known. Each population that was sorted was more than 98% pure. CDR1 and CDR2 from the germline V gene are SGHDT and YYEEEE. This CDR3 is built from 14 residues. J lost 3 bases, V lost 2 bases, and 4 bases had no gene match.

Sequenced sample: naive CD4+ T cells from blood. V and J are TRBV5-6 and TRBJ2-7; TRBD2 matches at 8 bases. The sequence was collected from a woman in her thirties with type 1 diabetes. The chain's CDR3 is CASSFFGRGYEQYF. In DNA, the CDR3 is TGTGCCAGCAGCTTTTTCGGGAGGGGCTACGAGCAGTACTTC.